Below are 4 T cell receptor beta chains sequenced from a single sample in a study of technical replicates of blood from several donors. Method: immunoSEQ multiplex PCR; TCRdb's copy keeps in-frame clones and lacks some. The table lists roughly 79,000 clones, 95% to 96% of them singletons. Sequenced input: T cells isolated from PBMCs. All receptors derive from a human donor in good health.

V is TRBV19 and J is TRBJ1-2, with 7 nucleotides matching TRBD1. The ends lost 4 bases at V and 5 bases at J; junction bases unmatched: 10. Germline CDR1 LNHDA, CDR2 SQIVND (reference sequence). This CDR3 is 15 amino acids long. The CDR3 DNA sequence: TGTGCCAGTAGTACCTTTGACAGGGATTATTATGGCTACACCTTC. Translated, it gives CASSTFDRDYYGYTF.

V usage is TRBV18 and J usage is TRBJ2-7, with D perhaps matching TRBD2 (7 bases). Trimming removed 5 bases from V and 0 bases from J, with 17 bases in between. The CDR3 sequence is 16 residues long. CDR1 and CDR2 (germline): KGHSH, LQKENI. CDR3 coding DNA: TGTGCCAGCTCATCAGGGGCGGCTAGCGGCTCCTACGAGCAGTACTTC. Translated, it gives CASSSGAASGSYEQYF.

The count of this clone is one. J is TRBJ1-2 and V is TRBV19; D is perhaps TRBD1 (5 bases). CDR3 length: 12 amino acids. The V end was cut by 7 bases, the J end by 5 bases, with 11 bases between. CDR1 and CDR2 (germline): LNHDA, SQIVND (reference sequence). This CDR3 is CASNQGSYGYTF. The CDR3 coding sequence is TGTGCCAGTAATCAGGGTTCGTATGGCTACACCTTC.

The chain carries TRBV5-4 and TRBJ2-1; 11 bases agree with TRBD2. CDR1 is SGHNT and CDR2 is YYREEE in the germline V gene (reference sequence). The CDR3 has 15 amino acids. V shed 5 bases and J 9 bases; nucleotides not matched to a gene: 10. The CDR3 bases are TGTGCCAGCAGGATCGGGACTAGCGGAAATCGTGAGCAGTTCTTC. Amino acids: CASRIGTSGNREQFF. Full variable domain (rest looked up from reference TRBV5-4 and TRBJ2-1): ETGVTQSPTHLIKTRGQQVTLRCSSQSGHNTVSWYQQALGQGPQFIFQYYREEENGRGNFPPRFSGLQFPNYSSELNVNALELDDSALYLCASRIGTSGNREQFFGPGTRLTVL.